The rows below give T cell receptor beta chains drawn from one sample of a study of blood T cells in healthy people across ages. TCRdb re-derived calls from the 5' RACE reads in MiXCR, one entry per CDR3 protein. Of hundreds of thousands of distinct CDR3 sequences listed, 22% are singletons. The sequencing input was blood. The receptors were sampled from a man in his 70s in good health. Each CDR3 is given with its conserved first and last residue. A D gene is named only where the DNA matches it firmly. Clone size is not always given. Where it is, it says once, few, many or a class for expanded clones.

CASSPNSGKETQYF | TGTGCCAGCTCACCGAATAGCGGCAAAGAGACCCAGTACTTC | . | TRBJ2-5 | . | TRBV18
CASSYILGGTEAFF | TGTGCCAGCAGCTACATACTCGGAGGAACTGAAGCTTTCTTT | few | TRBJ1-1 | . | TRBV7-9
CSAGGIHVSQETQYF | TGCAGTGCTGGGGGTATCCACGTCAGCCAAGAGACCCAGTACTTC | . | TRBJ2-5 | . | TRBV20-1
CSEHRAVRDRGRINTEAFF | TGCAGCGAACATCGGGCTGTCCGGGACAGGGGAAGGATCAACACTGAAGCTTTCTTT | . | TRBJ1-1 | TRBD1 | TRBV29-1
CASSVSGGPNTEAFF | TGTGCCAGCAGCGTCTCAGGGGGCCCGAACACTGAAGCTTTCTTT | few | TRBJ1-1 | TRBD1 | TRBV9
CASLTGMITDTQYF | TGTGCCAGTCTCACGGGGATGATCACAGATACGCAGTATTTT | . | TRBJ2-3 | . | TRBV7-2
CASSSSGPPGANVLTF | TGTGCCAGCAGTTCCTCGGGCCCGCCCGGGGCCAACGTCCTGACTTTC | many | TRBJ2-6 | . | TRBV12-3/TRBV12-4
CASSLSPVNTGELFF | TGCGCCAGCAGCTTGTCCCCGGTGAACACCGGGGAGCTGTTTTTT | few | TRBJ2-2 | . | TRBV5-1
CASGDNPTDTQYF | TGTGCCAGCGGGGACAACCCCACAGATACGCAGTATTTT | few | TRBJ2-3 | . | TRBV28
CASSPPTGGQETQYF | TGTGCCAGCAGCCCACCCACCGGGGGACAAGAGACCCAGTACTTC | . | TRBJ2-5 | . | TRBV28
CSARERDRAYEQYF | TGCAGTGCTAGAGAAAGGGACAGGGCATACGAGCAGTACTTC | . | TRBJ2-7 | TRBD1 | TRBV20-1
CASSYGVRRNTEAFF | TGTGCCAGCAGTTACGGCGTCAGGCGGAACACTGAAGCTTTCTTT | . | TRBJ1-1 | . | TRBV6-5
CSANQGALNTGELFF | TGCAGTGCTAACCAGGGGGCGCTGAACACCGGGGAGCTGTTTTTT | . | TRBJ2-2 | TRBD1 | TRBV20-1
CATSRLGGSLGTDTQYF | TGTGCCACCAGTAGGCTTGGGGGCAGTCTTGGCACAGATACGCAGTATTTT | . | TRBJ2-3 | . | TRBV15
CASSPLGGGQGKPDTQYF | TGTGCCAGCAGTCCGCTCGGGGGGGGGCAAGGAAAGCCAGATACGCAGTATTTT | few | TRBJ2-3 | TRBD2 | TRBV27
CASSQLRGGLGYNEQFF | TGCGCCAGCAGCCAACTACGTGGGGGTCTTGGGTACAATGAGCAGTTCTTC | once | TRBJ2-1 | . | TRBV4-1
CATLDRGWSEQYF | TGTGCCACCTTGGACAGGGGATGGAGCGAGCAGTACTTC | . | TRBJ2-7 | TRBD1 | TRBV6-1